This T cell receptor beta chain was found in a study of spatial heterogeneity in lung cancer. Across the whole study: On average, each unique TCR and UMI combination appeared more than ten times in raw reads. Study-wide points: Follow-up blood showed ubiquitous expanded tumor TCRs less than blood at resection did.

A single record per CDR3 protein comes from TCRdb applying MiXCR to the 5' RACE reads. The data show around 47,000 distinct CDR3 sequences, 7.4% seen once. This CDR3 has 18 amino acids. V lost 2 bases and J lost 2; bases outside the gene matches: 9. CDR1 is LNHNV and CDR2 is YYDKDF in the germline V gene (reference sequence). Worth noting for this clonotype: The antigen is unknown.

The time point here: blood at routine non-recurrence follow-up after resection. Tumor, nontumor lung or frozen PBMC supplied whole RNA, sequenced without sorting. The chain uses TRBV15 and TRBJ2-7; 13 nucleotides agree with TRBD2. Here the sequenced sample was PBMCs, taken at follow-up. This clonotype was sampled from a female donor with early-stage non-small cell lung cancer. The CDR3 bases are TGTGCCACCAGCAGAAGTAGGCGAGGACTAGCGGGGGCCTACGAGCAGTACTTC. Protein product: CATSRSRRGLAGAYEQYF.